This T cell receptor beta chain was retrieved from a study of shared clonotypes between healthy human individuals. In the naive CD8 group, cells lacked CD45RO and were positively selected for CCR7, so terminally differentiated effector memory CD45RA+ cells were left out. The genomic DNA of each subset was split evenly across several immunoSEQ plates. Measured with immunoSEQ multiplex PCR; TCRdb has only the in-frame clones, and not every one. The sample includes some 2.1 million clones, about 94% of them seen just once. Germline V gene lookup returns CDR1 SNHLY and CDR2 FYNNEI. V was cut by 6 bases and J by 0 bases, with 15 bases left in between. This CDR3 region has 15 residues.

The sequenced sample was naive CD8+ T cells sorted from blood. J is TRBJ2-7 and V is TRBV2, with no clear D. The receptor was isolated from a man aged 18 to 29 in good health. The CDR3 sequence: CASSTTDWDSYEQYF. Here the CDR3 DNA reads TGTGCCAGCAGCACCACAGACTGGGACTCCTACGAGCAGTACTTC. The variable domain in full, completed from reference TRBV2 and TRBJ2-7, reads EPEVTQTPSHQVTQMGQEVILRCVPISNHLYFYWYRQILGQKVEFLVSFYNNEISEKSEIFDDQFSVERPDGSNFTLKIRSTKLEDSAMYFCASSTTDWDSYEQYFGPGTRLTVT.